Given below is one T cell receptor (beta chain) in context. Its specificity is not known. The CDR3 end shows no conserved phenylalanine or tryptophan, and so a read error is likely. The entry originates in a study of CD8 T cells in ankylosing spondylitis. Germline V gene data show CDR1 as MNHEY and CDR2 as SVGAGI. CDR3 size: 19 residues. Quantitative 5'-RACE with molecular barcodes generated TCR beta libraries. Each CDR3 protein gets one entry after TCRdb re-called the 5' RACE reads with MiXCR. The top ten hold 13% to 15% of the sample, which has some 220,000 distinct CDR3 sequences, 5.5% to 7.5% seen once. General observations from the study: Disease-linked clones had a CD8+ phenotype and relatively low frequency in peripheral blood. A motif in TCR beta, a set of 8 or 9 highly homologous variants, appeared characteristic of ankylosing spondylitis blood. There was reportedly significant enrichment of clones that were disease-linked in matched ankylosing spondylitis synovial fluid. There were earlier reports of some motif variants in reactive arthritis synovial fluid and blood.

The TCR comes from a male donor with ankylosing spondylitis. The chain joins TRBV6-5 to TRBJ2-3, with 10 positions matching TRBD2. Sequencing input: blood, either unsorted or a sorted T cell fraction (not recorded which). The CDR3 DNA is TGTGCTAGCAGTTACTCGCACGGACTAGCGGAGATGGGCACAGATACGCAGTATCTT. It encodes CASSYSHGLAEMGTDTQYL.